This T cell receptor beta chain came from a study of technical replicates of blood from a handful of donors. The germline gives CDR1 SGHRS, CDR2 YFSETQ. Trimming stripped 5 bases from V and 3 bases from J, with 12 bases between. This CDR3 has 15 amino acids. Clones were sequenced by immunoSEQ multiplex PCR, and TCRdb holds only the in-frame ones, with some missing. The sample shows about 62,000 clones, around 87% of them seen only once. The V call is TRBV5-1, the J call TRBJ1-6; D unclear. This receptor was obtained from a human donor in good health. Some clones in this sample may be carry-over from other donors' samples. The material sequenced was PBMCs. CDR3 DNA: TGCGCCAGCAGTCAAGAGGCGTTCTATAATTCACCCCTCCACTTT. Its protein is CASSQEAFYNSPLHF.